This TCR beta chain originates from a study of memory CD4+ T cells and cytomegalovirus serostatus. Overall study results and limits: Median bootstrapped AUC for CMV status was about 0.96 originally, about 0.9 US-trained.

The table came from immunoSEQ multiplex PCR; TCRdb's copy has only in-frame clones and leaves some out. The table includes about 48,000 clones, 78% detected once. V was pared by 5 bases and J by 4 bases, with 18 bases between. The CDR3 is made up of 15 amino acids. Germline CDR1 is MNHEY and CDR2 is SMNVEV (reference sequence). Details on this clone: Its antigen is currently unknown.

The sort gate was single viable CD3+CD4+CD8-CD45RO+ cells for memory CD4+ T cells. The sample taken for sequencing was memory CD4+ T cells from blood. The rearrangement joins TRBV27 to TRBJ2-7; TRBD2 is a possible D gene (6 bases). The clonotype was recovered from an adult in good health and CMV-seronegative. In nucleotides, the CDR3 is TGTGCCAGCAGTGCCGGGACTTCCACTTGGTACGAGCAGTACTTC. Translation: CASSAGTSTWYEQYF.